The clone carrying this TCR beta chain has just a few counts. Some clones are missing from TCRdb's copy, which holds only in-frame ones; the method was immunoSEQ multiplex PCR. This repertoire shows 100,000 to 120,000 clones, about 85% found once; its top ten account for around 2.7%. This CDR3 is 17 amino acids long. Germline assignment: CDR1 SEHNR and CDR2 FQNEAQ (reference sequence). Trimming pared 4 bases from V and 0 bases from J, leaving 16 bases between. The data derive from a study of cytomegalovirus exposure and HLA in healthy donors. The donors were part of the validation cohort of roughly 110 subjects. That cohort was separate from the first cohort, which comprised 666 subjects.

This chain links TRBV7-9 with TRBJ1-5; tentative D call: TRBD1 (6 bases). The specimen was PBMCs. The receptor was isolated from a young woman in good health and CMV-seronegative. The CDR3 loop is CASSSDRTYYSNQPQHF. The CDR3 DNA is TGTGCCAGCAGCTCGGACAGAACCTATTATAGCAATCAGCCCCAGCATTTT.